This T cell receptor beta chain emerged from a study of cytomegalovirus exposure and HLA in healthy donors. Findings and limits, study-wide: Apparent HLA restriction characterized most CMV-associated TCR beta chains in a later analysis.

This clone appeared a single time. Its cognate antigen is unknown. Germline CDR1 SGHKS, CDR2 YYEKEE (reference sequence). With V trimmed by 0 bases and J by 4 bases, 7 bases remained unmatched. This CDR3 comprises 15 residues. The PCR used 60 Vbeta and 13 Jbeta primers. Generated by immunoSEQ multiplex PCR, the TCRdb table keeps only in-frame clones and is missing some. Of 54,000 or so clones listed, about 70% are singletons. What was sequenced was PBMCs. This receptor was identified in a woman aged 55-70 years in good health and CMV-seropositive. This chain uses TRBV5-5 with TRBJ2-7; 7 bases match TRBD1. In DNA form, the CDR3 reads TGTGCCAGCAGCTTGGCCGGGACAGTAGGTTACGAGCAGTACTTC. This encodes CASSLAGTVGYEQYF.